A single T cell receptor beta chain is shown here with its context. The entry originates in a study of control samples from healthy donors and cancer patients. TCRdb's copy holds only in-frame clones and misses some; the assay was immunoSEQ multiplex PCR. The data contain tens of thousands of clones, about nine tenths of them seen just once; the ten biggest clones take up 15% to 19%. Deletions cut 8 bases from V and 2 bases from J, with 13 bases between. The CDR3 spans 14 residues. CDR1 is SGHRS, CDR2 YFSETQ, per germline. Sequencing was performed on blood. The origin of this receptor is a man aged 25 to 40 in good health. The chain is built from TRBV5-1 and TRBJ1-4; D perhaps matches TRBD1 (5 bases). This CDR3 is CASHKGETNEKLFF. The CDR3 DNA sequence: TGCGCCAGTCATAAAGGGGAGACTAATGAAAAACTGTTTTTT.